The rows below give T cell receptor beta chains drawn from one sample of a study of PD-1 blockade in classical Hodgkin lymphoma. The repertoire was sequenced with immunoSEQ multiplex PCR; TCRdb's copy has only in-frame clones and lacks some. The sample includes roughly 21,000 clones, roughly 77% of them seen just once. Sequenced material: peripheral blood mononuclear cells (PBMCs), taken before the fourth cycle of nivolumab. The receptors here all came from a human donor with classical Hodgkin lymphoma. Each CDR3 is given with its conserved first and last residue. The D gene is left open where the match is weak. Clone size appears in some rows only: once, few, many, or a class for an expanded clone.

j_call | d_call | clone_size | v_call | cdr3_nt | cdr3_aa
TRBJ2-7 | NA | NA | TRBV25-1 | TGTGCCAGCAGTGAATATATAGGGGGGGCCAGGATCTACGAGCAGTACTTC | CASSEYIGGARIYEQYF
TRBJ1-1 | NA | NA | TRBV29-1 | TGCAGCGCCCGGGCCGGGGGGGGCACTGAAGCTTTCTTT | CSARAGGGTEAFF
TRBJ2-3 | NA | NA | TRBV10-3 | TGTGCCATCAGTGAGTCGACACAGGGAGGGGATACGCAGTATTTT | CAISESTQGGDTQYF
TRBJ2-1 | TRBD1 | medium-sized | TRBV5-6 | TGTGCCAGCAGCACGGACAGGGGAGCTACCTACAATGAGCAGTTCTTC | CASSTDRGATYNEQFF
TRBJ2-7 | TRBD2 | NA | TRBV7-9 | TGTGCCAGCAGCTTGGTATCTAGCGGGAGTCTGGCCTACGAGCAGTACTTC | CASSLVSSGSLAYEQYF
TRBJ2-7 | TRBD2 | NA | TRBV5-1 | TGCGCCAGCAGCTTGGCCGCGGGAGTAACGTCCTACGAGCAGTACTTC | CASSLAAGVTSYEQYF
TRBJ2-2 | TRBD2 | NA | TRBV13 | TGTGCCAGCAGCTACCTAGCGGGGGCGAACACCGGGGAGCTGTTTTTT | CASSYLAGANTGELFF
TRBJ1-5 | NA | NA | TRBV30 | TGTGCCTGGAGCAATCCAGGGGAGCCCCAGCATTTT | CAWSNPGEPQHF
TRBJ2-7 | NA | NA | TRBV20-1 | TGCAGTGCTATCCGTGTCTACGAGCAGTACTTC | CSAIRVYEQYF
TRBJ2-7 | NA | NA | TRBV12-5 | TGTGCTAGTGGTTTGGCAAAAGGTGGGGCCCTCGAGCAGTACTTC | CASGLAKGGALEQYF
TRBJ1-5 | NA | NA | TRBV6-1 | TGTGCCAGCAGCGATCCGGGACGTGGACAGCCCCAGCATTTT | CASSDPGRGQPQHF
TRBJ2-2 | TRBD2 | NA | TRBV12-5 | TGTGCTAGTGGTTTGCTGGCGGGAGTGGGTACCGGGGAGCTGTTTTTT | CASGLLAGVGTGELFF
TRBJ2-7 | TRBD1 | NA | TRBV6-5 | TGTGCCAGCAGAAGAGGACAGGTGACCTCCTACGAGCAGTACTTC | CASRRGQVTSYEQYF
TRBJ1-3 | NA | NA | TRBV9 | TGTGCCAGCAGCGGCGGGGCGACCTCTGGAAACACCATATATTTT | CASSGGATSGNTIYF
TRBJ2-5 | NA | few | TRBV27 | TGTGCCACCGACCGAGAAACGGACCCTAAGGAGACCCAGTACTTC | CATDRETDPKETQYF
TRBJ2-7 | NA | NA | TRBV5-4 | TGTGCCAGCAGCTTTCAGGGGCCGGCCTACGAGCAGTACTTC | CASSFQGPAYEQYF
TRBJ1-5 | NA | once | TRBV18 | TGTGCCAGCTCTCCCACTGACAGGTCTTCTAGCAATCAGCCCCAGCATTTT | CASSPTDRSSSNQPQHF
TRBJ2-1 | TRBD2 | NA | TRBV5-1 | TGCGCCAGCAGCTTACTAGCGGGAGAGGTAGAGCAGTTCTTC | CASSLLAGEVEQFF
TRBJ1-1 | NA | NA | TRBV28 | TGTGCCAGCAGAAGTAGCGGTTCGGCCCCGGGCACTGAAGCTTTCTTT | CASRSSGSAPGTEAFF
TRBJ1-3 | NA | NA | TRBV19 | TGTGCCAGTAGGGGACGGACCTCTGGAAACACCATATATTTT | CASRGRTSGNTIYF
TRBJ1-2 | TRBD1 | NA | TRBV28 | TGTGCCAGCAGTTCAACTCGGACAGGGAATAGGCATGGCTACACCTTC | CASSSTRTGNRHGYTF
TRBJ2-1 | NA | NA | TRBV27 | TGTGCCAGCAGTTTATCCGGGACAAGTAAGCAGTTCTTC | CASSLSGTSKQFF
TRBJ1-1 | NA | NA | TRBV5-6 | TGTGCCAGCACACACGGGGGGGTGAACACTGAAGCTTTCTTT | CASTHGGVNTEAFF
TRBJ2-1 | TRBD2 | NA | TRBV11-1 | TGTGCCAGCAGCTTAGGGACGGGAGGGGACAATGAGCAGTTCTTC | CASSLGTGGDNEQFF
TRBJ1-5 | NA | NA | TRBV15 | TGTGCCACCAGCTTTCCCAATCAGCCCCAGCATTTT | CATSFPNQPQHF
TRBJ2-6 | TRBD2 | NA | TRBV27 | TGTGCCAGCAATGGAGCGGGACCCCCCTCTGGGGCCAACGTCCTGACTTTC | CASNGAGPPSGANVLTF
TRBJ2-1 | NA | NA | TRBV6-6 | TGTGCCAGCTCCCTAACTAGTTTCGGTGAGCAGTTCTTC | CASSLTSFGEQFF
TRBJ1-2 | NA | few | TRBV5-1 | TGCGCCAGCAGCTTGGACCCGGGACCGAGAAACGGCTACACCTTC | CASSLDPGPRNGYTF
TRBJ2-5 | NA | NA | TRBV9 | TGTGCCAGCAGCGGGGAATGGGGGTCTGCGACCCAGTACTTC | CASSGEWGSATQYF
TRBJ2-7 | NA | NA | TRBV18 | TGTGCCAGCTCACCGAGCTCCTACGAGCAGTACTTC | CASSPSSYEQYF
TRBJ2-5 | NA | NA | TRBV5-1 | TGCGCCAGCAGCTTGGATCCGGGAGAGACCCAGTACTTC | CASSLDPGETQYF
TRBJ2-5 | NA | once | TRBV15 | TGTGCCACCAGCAGAGACCGTGGGGAGACCCAGTACTTC | CATSRDRGETQYF
TRBJ2-2 | TRBD1 | NA | TRBV10-1 | TGCGCCAGCAGTGACTTCCGGACAGGGGCCCTAAGCACCGGGGAGCTGTTTTTT | CASSDFRTGALSTGELFF
TRBJ2-3 | TRBD2 | NA | TRBV6-5 | TGTGCCAGCAGTTTGATAGCGGGAGGAGGAACAGATACGCAGTATTTT | CASSLIAGGGTDTQYF
TRBJ1-2 | NA | NA | TRBV25-1 | TGTGCCAGCAGTGAGGTGGGAGTGGGCTATGGCTACACCTTC | CASSEVGVGYGYTF
TRBJ2-3 | NA | NA | TRBV28 | TGTGCCAGCAGTTTTGGGATAGGACGGTCCCTAGCCACAGATACGCAGTATTTT | CASSFGIGRSLATDTQYF
TRBJ2-7 | TRBD1 | few | TRBV4-1 | TGCGCCAGCAGCCCGGACAGGGGGTACGAGCAGTACTTC | CASSPDRGYEQYF
TRBJ1-2 | NA | NA | TRBV27 | TGTGCCAGCAGCCGAGAGGGGTACTATGGCTACACCTTC | CASSREGYYGYTF
TRBJ2-7 | NA | NA | TRBV10-3 | TGTGCCATCAGTGAGTCGACAGCCTACGAGCAGTACTTC | CAISESTAYEQYF
TRBJ1-3 | NA | NA | TRBV5-6 | TGTGCCAGCAGCCTCCGGGACGGTGGAAACACCATATATTTT | CASSLRDGGNTIYF
TRBJ2-7 | NA | few | TRBV5-6 | TGTGCCAGCAGCTTTACCCCGCCGCCTCCCTACGAGCAGTACTTC | CASSFTPPPPYEQYF
TRBJ2-5 | TRBD1 | NA | TRBV18 | TGTGCCAGCTCACCGTATACAGGGGAAGAGACCCAGTACTTC | CASSPYTGEETQYF
TRBJ2-1 | NA | NA | TRBV18 | TGTGCCAGCTCCGACATGGGCTCCTACAATGAGCAGTTCTTC | CASSDMGSYNEQFF